Included here is one T cell receptor (beta chain) sequence, with context. Antigen unknown. This sample is part of a study of cytomegalovirus exposure and HLA in healthy donors. Study-wide results and limits: The authors listed some 160 TCR beta chains as cytomegalovirus-associated. An analysis was carried out later, and it reportedly showed fewer N-insertions in an Asian-associated ancestry cluster than the approximately 610-donor mean. Several of the most significant clusters appeared linked to common viral pathogens, based on a later analysis.

The CDR3 has 15 amino acids. Germline V CDR1 and CDR2: SGHTA, FQGNSA. Trimming cost V 1 base and J 1 base; bases outside gene matches: 3. Vbeta (60) and Jbeta (13) primers were used in the PCR. Measured with immunoSEQ multiplex PCR; TCRdb has only the in-frame clones, and not every one. The table includes fewer than 75,000 clones, about 83% detected once. Although they were nominally healthy when sampled, donors likely had unrecorded immune exposures. The clonotype originates from a man between 25 and 39 years old in good health and CMV-seronegative. The gene calls are TRBV7-2 and TRBJ2-7, with 8 bases lining up with TRBD2. Sequencing was done on a sample of PBMCs. This chain's CDR3 is CASSLGLAYSYEQYF. The DNA of the CDR3 is TGTGCCAGCAGCTTAGGACTAGCGTATTCCTACGAGCAGTACTTC. Together with reference TRBV7-2 and TRBJ2-7, the CDR3 gives the full variable domain: GAGVSQSPSNKVTEKGKDVELRCDPISGHTALYWYRQSLGQGLEFLIYFQGNSAPDKSGLPSDRFSAERTGGSVSTLTIQRTQQEDSAVYLCASSLGLAYSYEQYFGPGTRLTVT.